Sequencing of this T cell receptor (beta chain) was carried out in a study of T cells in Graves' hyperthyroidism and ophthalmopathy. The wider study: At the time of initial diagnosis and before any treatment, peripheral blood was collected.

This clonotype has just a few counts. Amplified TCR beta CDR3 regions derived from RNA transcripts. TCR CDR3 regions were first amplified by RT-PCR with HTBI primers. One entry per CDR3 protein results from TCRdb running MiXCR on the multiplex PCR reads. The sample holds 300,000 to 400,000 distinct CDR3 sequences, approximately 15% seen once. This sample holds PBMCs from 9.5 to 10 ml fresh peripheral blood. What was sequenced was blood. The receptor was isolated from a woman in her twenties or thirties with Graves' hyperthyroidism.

The chain's CDR3 is CASSQDHSPVNTQYF. CDR3 DNA: TGTGCCAGCAGCCAAGATCACTCCCCGGTGAATACGCAGTATTTT. The chain combines TRBV3-1 with TRBJ2-3; D unresolved. Trimming pared 0 bases from V and 7 bases from J, leaving 14 bases between. The germline V gene encodes CDR1 LGHDT and CDR2 YNNKEL (reference sequence). This CDR3 region has 15 residues.